This entry lists 16 T cell receptor beta chains sequenced from one sample in a study of blood T cell repertoires in COVID-19. Clones were sequenced by immunoSEQ multiplex PCR, and TCRdb holds only the in-frame ones, with some missing. Among 200,000 to 250,000 clones listed, about nine tenths were seen once. Sequenced sample: peripheral blood. The receptors were sampled from an older woman with acute or convalescent COVID-19.

This clone was seen only once. The J gene is TRBJ1-2, the V gene TRBV5-4; 10 nucleotides line up with TRBD1. V shed 5 bases and J 5 bases; nucleotides not matched to a gene: 12. This CDR3 spans 16 amino acids. Germline V gene lookup returns CDR1 SGHNT and CDR2 YYREEE (reference sequence). The CDR3 nucleotides read TGTGCCAGCAGTTTTTCCGGGACAGGGGATAAGTATGGCTACACCTTC. It translates to CASSFSGTGDKYGYTF.

The chain employs TRBV29-1 and TRBJ1-1, with D unresolved. The CDR3 sequence is 15 residues long. The germline gives CDR1 SQVTM, CDR2 ANQGSEA. The ends were cut back, 5 bases at V and 1 base at J, with 17 bases in the middle. CDR3 sequence reads: CSVPPPGSQNTEAFF. The CDR3 DNA follows: TGCAGCGTTCCTCCCCCGGGGAGCCAGAACACTGAAGCTTTCTTT.

The genes are TRBV6-6 and TRBJ1-2, with D hard to call. The CDR3 is made up of 13 amino acids. Germline lookup yields CDR1 MNHNY and CDR2 SVGAGI (reference sequence). V lost 4 bases and J 4 bases, leaving 10 bases between the germline ends. The CDR3 reads CASSSAASYGYTF. CDR3 bases: TGTGCCAGCAGTTCCGCAGCGAGCTATGGCTACACCTTC.

The CDR3 is CASTLEGRRYTEAFF. The DNA of the CDR3 is TGTGCCAGCACCCTAGAGGGCAGAAGGTACACTGAAGCTTTCTTT. The chain employs TRBV7-8 and TRBJ1-1; no firm D call. Germline lookup yields CDR1 SGHVS and CDR2 FQNEAQ. V was pared by 7 bases and J by 3 bases, with 18 bases between. The CDR3 is made up of 15 amino acids.

The table lists this clone with a few counts. V usage is TRBV15 and J usage is TRBJ2-1; the D gene is possibly TRBD2 (5 bases). Trimming removed 4 bases from V and 8 bases from J, with 15 bases in between. The CDR3 runs to 14 residues. Germline loops: CDR1 LNHNV, CDR2 YYDKDF (reference sequence). This CDR3 reads CATSTHQTRHEQFF. In DNA, the CDR3 is TGTGCCACCAGCACCCACCAAACTAGGCATGAGCAGTTCTTC.

This clone was recorded only once. V is TRBV11-2 and J is TRBJ2-7; TRBD1 agrees at 12 bases. V was clipped by 3 bases and J by 6 bases; unmatched bases: 6. Germline assignment: CDR1 SGHAT and CDR2 FQNNGV. This CDR3 comprises 15 residues. CDR3 in amino acids: CASSFAGTGGIEQYF. CDR3 bases: TGTGCCAGCAGCTTCGCCGGGACAGGGGGCATCGAGCAGTACTTC. Filled out from reference TRBV11-2 and TRBJ2-7, the complete variable domain reads EAGVAQSPRYKIIEKRQSVAFWCNPISGHATLYWYQQILGQGPKLLIQFQNNGVVDDSQLPKDRFSAERLKGVDSTLKIQPAKLEDSAVYLCASSFAGTGGIEQYFGPGTRLTVT.

The rearrangement uses TRBV18 and TRBJ2-5; maybe TRBD2 (6 bases). Trimming cost V 9 bases and J 5 bases, with 16 bases left between them. This CDR3 has 13 residues. Germline V gene lookup returns CDR1 KGHSH and CDR2 LQKENI. As DNA, the CDR3 is TGTGCCAGTTCCTATGTGGGAGGCGAGACCCAGTACTTC. Residues: CASSYVGGETQYF.

The chain joins TRBV6-5 to TRBJ1-5, with D possibly matching TRBD1 (6 bases). Germline CDR1 reads MNHEY; CDR2 reads SVGAGI. The germline V and J ends were trimmed by 10 bases and 3 bases, with 16 bases remaining between them. The CDR3 covers 14 residues. The CDR3, as DNA: TGTGCCATCTATACAGGGAATTACAATCAGCCCCAGCATTTT. Translating gives CAIYTGNYNQPQHF.

The CDR3 protein is CASSLTSGTGYRQPQHF. CDR3 nucleotide sequence: TGTGCCAGCAGCTTGACCTCAGGGACAGGGTATCGTCAGCCCCAGCATTTT. The gene calls are TRBV7-8 and TRBJ1-5; 9 bases agree with TRBD1. This CDR3 has 17 amino acids. J lost 6 bases, V lost 3 bases, and 12 bases had no gene match. The germline gives CDR1 SGHVS, CDR2 FQNEAQ.

This clone occurred once. This sequence joins TRBV6-5 and TRBJ1-4; TRBD1 aligns across 8 bases. The CDR3 sequence is 15 residues long. The V gene end was trimmed by 5 bases and the J gene end by 2 bases; junction bases not matched to a gene: 4. Germline CDR1 is MNHEY and CDR2 is SVGAGI. The CDR3 nucleotides read TGTGCCAGCAGTCAGACAGGGGTGACTAATGAAAAACTGTTTTTT. Amino acid sequence: CASSQTGVTNEKLFF.

The rearrangement joins TRBV11-2 to TRBJ1-2; 8 bases are shared with TRBD1. The CDR3 spans 14 residues. The V gene's germline CDR1 is SGHAT and CDR2 FQNNGV. V trimming: 0 bases; J trimming: 6 bases; junction bases outside the gene matches: 3. The CDR3: CASSLEDRENGYTF. CDR3 coding DNA: TGTGCCAGCAGCTTAGAGGACAGGGAGAATGGCTACACCTTC.

This clone was observed a handful of times. The DNA for the CDR3 is TGTGCCAGCAGCGTAGGGCCTCTCTCAGATACGCAGTATTTT. Protein: CASSVGPLSDTQYF. This chain uses TRBV9 with TRBJ2-3; D remains ambiguous. Trimming took 0 bases from V and 4 from J, leaving 9 bases between them. CDR1 and CDR2 (germline): SGDLS, YYNGEE. This CDR3 has 14 residues.

J is TRBJ2-1 and V is TRBV3-1 (or the pseudogene TRBV3-2); a possible D gene is TRBD2 (7 bases). The CDR3 consists of 17 residues. The germline V gene has CDR1 LGHDT and CDR2 YNNKEL (reference sequence). With 1 base removed from V and 2 bases from J, the gap between germline ends came to 15 bases. CDR3 DNA: TGTGCCAGCAGCCAAGGCACGGGGGGCGCACCCTACAATGAGCAGTTCTTC. Translation gives CASSQGTGGAPYNEQFF.

The CDR3 loop reads CASSDGDRGNTEAFF. The CDR3 DNA sequence: TGTGCCAGCAGTGACGGCGACAGGGGGAACACTGAAGCTTTCTTT. This chain links TRBV6-1 with TRBJ1-1; 8 positions agree with TRBD1. Losses at the gene ends were 3 bases for V and 1 base for J; bases not matched to a gene: 4. Germline CDR1 and CDR2: MNHNS and SASEGT. This CDR3 comprises 15 residues.

This clone was recorded only once. V usage is TRBV6-5 and J usage is TRBJ2-1; tentatively, D is TRBD2 (7 bases). CDR1 MNHEY and CDR2 SVGAGI come from the germline V gene. The CDR3 covers 14 residues. Trimming shortened V by 5 bases and J by 0 bases, and 8 bases separated the two germline ends. CDR3 sequence reads: CASSRGGSYNEQFF. The CDR3 nucleotides read TGTGCCAGCAGTAGGGGGGGCTCCTACAATGAGCAGTTCTTC.

The gene calls are TRBV25-1 and TRBJ2-7; TRBD2 is a possible D gene (5 bases). V shed 8 bases and J shed 7 bases, with 12 bases lying between them. Per germline, CDR1 MGHDK and CDR2 SYGVNS. This CDR3 is 11 amino acids long. In DNA, the CDR3 is TGTGCCAGCTCCGAGCGGTGGGAGCAGTACTTC. Amino acids: CASSERWEQYF.